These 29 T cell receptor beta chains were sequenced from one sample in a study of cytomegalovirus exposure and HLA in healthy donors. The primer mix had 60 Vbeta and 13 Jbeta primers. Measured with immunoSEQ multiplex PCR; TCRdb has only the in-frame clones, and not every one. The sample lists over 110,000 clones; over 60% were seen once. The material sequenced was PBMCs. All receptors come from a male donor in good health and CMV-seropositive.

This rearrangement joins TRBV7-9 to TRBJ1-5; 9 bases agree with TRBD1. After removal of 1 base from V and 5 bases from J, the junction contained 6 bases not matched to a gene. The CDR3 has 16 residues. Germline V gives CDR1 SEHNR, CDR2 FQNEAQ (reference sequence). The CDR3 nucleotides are TGTGCCAGCAGCTTAGACGGGACAGGGTCGCATCAGCCCCAGCATTTT. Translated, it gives CASSLDGTGSHQPQHF. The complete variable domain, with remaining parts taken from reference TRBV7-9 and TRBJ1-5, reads DTGVSQNPRHKITKRGQNVTFRCDPISEHNRLYWYRQTLGQGPEFLTYFQNEAQLEKSRLLSDRFSAERPKGSFSTLEIQRTEQGDSAMYLCASSLDGTGSHQPQHFGDGTRLSIL.

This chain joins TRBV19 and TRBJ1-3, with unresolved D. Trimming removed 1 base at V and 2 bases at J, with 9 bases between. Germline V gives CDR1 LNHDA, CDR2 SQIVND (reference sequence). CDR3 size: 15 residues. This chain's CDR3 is CASSIVASTGNTIYF. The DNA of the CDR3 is TGTGCCAGTAGTATAGTCGCCAGTACTGGAAACACCATATATTTT. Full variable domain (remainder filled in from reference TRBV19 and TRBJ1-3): DGGITQSPKYLFRKEGQNVTLSCEQNLNHDAMYWYRQDPGQGLRLIYYSQIVNDFQKGDIAEGYSVSREKKESFPLTVTSAQKNPTAFYLCASSIVASTGNTIYFGEGSWLTVV.

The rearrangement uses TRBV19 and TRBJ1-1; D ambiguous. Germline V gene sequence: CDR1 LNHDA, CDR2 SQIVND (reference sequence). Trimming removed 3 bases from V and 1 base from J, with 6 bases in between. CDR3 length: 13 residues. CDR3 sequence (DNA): TGTGCCAGTAGTATGTACGGGAACACTGAAGCTTTCTTT. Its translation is CASSMYGNTEAFF.

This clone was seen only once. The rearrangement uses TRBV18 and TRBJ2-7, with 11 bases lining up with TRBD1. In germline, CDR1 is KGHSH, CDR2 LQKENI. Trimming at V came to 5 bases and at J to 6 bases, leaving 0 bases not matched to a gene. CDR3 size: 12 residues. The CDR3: CASSGQGAEQYF. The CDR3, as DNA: TGTGCCAGCTCAGGACAGGGGGCCGAGCAGTACTTC. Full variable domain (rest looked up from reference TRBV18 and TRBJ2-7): NAGVMQNPRHLVRRRGQEARLRCSPMKGHSHVYWYRQLPEEGLKFMVYLQKENIIDESGMPKERFSAEFPKEGPSILRIQQVVRGDSAAYFCASSGQGAEQYFGPGTRLTVT.

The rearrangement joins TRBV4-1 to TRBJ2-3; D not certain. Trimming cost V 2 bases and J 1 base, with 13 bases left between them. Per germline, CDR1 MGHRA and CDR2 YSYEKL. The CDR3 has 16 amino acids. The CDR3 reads CASSQPFEGGTDTQYF. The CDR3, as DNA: TGCGCCAGCAGCCAACCATTCGAAGGAGGCACAGATACGCAGTATTTT.

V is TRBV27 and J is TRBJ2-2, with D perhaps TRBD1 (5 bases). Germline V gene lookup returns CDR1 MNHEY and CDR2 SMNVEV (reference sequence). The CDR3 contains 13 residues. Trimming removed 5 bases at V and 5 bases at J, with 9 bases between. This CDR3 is CASSPGMTGELFF. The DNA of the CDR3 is TGTGCCAGCAGTCCAGGGATGACCGGGGAGCTGTTTTTT.

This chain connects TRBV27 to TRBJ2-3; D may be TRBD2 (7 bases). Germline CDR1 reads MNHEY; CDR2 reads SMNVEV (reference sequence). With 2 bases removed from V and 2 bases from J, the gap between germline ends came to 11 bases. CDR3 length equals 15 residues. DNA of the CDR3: TGTGCCAGCAGTTTAGGAGGGGGGGCCACAGATACGCAGTATTTT. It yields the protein CASSLGGGATDTQYF.

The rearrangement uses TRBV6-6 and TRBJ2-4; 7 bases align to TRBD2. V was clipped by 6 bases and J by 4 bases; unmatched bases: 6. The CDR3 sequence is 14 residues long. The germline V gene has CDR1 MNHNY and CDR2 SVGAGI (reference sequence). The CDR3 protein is CASSATSEKNIQYF. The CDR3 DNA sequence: TGTGCCAGCAGCGCAACTAGCGAAAAAAACATTCAGTACTTC.

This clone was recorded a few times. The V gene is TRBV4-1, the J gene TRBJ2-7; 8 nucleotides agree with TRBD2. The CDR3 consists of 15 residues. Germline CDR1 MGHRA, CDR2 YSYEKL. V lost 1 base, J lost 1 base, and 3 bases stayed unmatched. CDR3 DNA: TGCGCCAGCAGCCAAGTCCCTAGCGGGTCCTACGAGCAGTACTTC. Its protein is CASSQVPSGSYEQYF.

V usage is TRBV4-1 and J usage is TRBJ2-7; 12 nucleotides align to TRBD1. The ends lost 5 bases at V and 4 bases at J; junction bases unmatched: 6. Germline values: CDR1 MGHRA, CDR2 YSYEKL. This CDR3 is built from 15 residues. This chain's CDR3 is CASSTGQGASYEQYF. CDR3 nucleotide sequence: TGCGCCAGCAGCACGGGACAGGGGGCGAGTTACGAGCAGTACTTC.

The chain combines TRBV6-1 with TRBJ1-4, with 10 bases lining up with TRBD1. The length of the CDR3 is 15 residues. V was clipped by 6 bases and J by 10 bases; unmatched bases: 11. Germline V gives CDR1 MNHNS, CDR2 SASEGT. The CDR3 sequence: CASSPSGQGSGKLFF. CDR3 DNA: TGTGCCAGCAGCCCCTCGGGACAGGGGTCCGGAAAACTGTTTTTT.

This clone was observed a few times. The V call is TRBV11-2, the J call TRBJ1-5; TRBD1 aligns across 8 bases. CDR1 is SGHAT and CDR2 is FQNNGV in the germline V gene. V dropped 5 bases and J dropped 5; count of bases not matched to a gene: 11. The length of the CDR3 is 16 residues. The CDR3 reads CASSLGSGGPDQPQHF. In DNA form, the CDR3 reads TGTGCCAGCAGCCTAGGTTCAGGGGGCCCGGATCAGCCCCAGCATTTT. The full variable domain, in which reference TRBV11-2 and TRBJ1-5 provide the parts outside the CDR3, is EAGVAQSPRYKIIEKRQSVAFWCNPISGHATLYWYQQILGQGPKLLIQFQNNGVVDDSQLPKDRFSAERLKGVDSTLKIQPAKLEDSAVYLCASSLGSGGPDQPQHFGDGTRLSIL.

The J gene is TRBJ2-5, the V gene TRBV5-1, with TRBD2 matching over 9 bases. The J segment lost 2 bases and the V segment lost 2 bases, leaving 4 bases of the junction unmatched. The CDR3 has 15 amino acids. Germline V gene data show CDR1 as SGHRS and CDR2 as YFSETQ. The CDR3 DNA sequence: TGCGCCAGCAGCTTAGCGGGGGGCCAACAAGAGACCCAGTACTTC. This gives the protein CASSLAGGQQETQYF.

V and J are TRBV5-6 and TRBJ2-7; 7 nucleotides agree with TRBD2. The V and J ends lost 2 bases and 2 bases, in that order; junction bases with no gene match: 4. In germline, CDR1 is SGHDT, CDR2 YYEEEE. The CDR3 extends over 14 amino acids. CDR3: CASSLSGATYEQYF. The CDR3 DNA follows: TGTGCCAGCAGCTTAAGCGGGGCTACCTACGAGCAGTACTTC.

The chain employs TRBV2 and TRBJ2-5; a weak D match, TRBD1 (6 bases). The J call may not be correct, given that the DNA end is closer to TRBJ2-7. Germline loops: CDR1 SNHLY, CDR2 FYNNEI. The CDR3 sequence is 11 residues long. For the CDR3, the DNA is TGTGCCAGCAGGATACAGGGCGAGCAGTACTTC. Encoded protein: CASRIQGEQYF.

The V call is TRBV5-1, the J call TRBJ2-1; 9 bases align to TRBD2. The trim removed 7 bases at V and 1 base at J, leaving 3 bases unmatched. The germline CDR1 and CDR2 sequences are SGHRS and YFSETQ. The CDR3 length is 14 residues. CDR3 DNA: TGCGCCAGCCGTAGCGGGGGTTCCTACAATGAGCAGTTCTTC. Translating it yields CASRSGGSYNEQFF.

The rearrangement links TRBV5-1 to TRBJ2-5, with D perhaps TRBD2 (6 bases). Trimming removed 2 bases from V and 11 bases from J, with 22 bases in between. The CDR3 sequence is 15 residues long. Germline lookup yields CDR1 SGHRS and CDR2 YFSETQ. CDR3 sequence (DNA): TGCGCCAGCAGCTTCCCCGGGACTGGGCCCATCAAGCAGTACTTC. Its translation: CASSFPGTGPIKQYF.

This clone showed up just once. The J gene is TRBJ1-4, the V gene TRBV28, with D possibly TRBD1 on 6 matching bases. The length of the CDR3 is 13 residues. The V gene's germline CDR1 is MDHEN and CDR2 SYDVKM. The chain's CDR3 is CAAGGVINEKLFF. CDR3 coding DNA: TGTGCGGCGGGGGGCGTAATTAATGAAAAACTGTTTTTT.

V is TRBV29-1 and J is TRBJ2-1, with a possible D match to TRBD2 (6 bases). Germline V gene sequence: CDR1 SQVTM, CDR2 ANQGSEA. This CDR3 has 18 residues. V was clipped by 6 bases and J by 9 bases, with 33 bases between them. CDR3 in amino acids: CSVTPPVAESVVGVEQFF. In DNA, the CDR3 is TGCAGCGTGACCCCCCCCGTAGCGGAGTCCGTTGTAGGTGTTGAGCAGTTCTTC.

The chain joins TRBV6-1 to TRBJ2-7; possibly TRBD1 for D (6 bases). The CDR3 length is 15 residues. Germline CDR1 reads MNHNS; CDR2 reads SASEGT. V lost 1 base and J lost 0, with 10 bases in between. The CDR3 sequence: CASSEGTEPSYEQYF. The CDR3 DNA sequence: TGTGCCAGCAGTGAAGGGACAGAACCCTCCTACGAGCAGTACTTC.

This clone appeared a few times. The CDR3 coding sequence is TGCGCCAGCAGGTCCGGGGACTGGAACACTGAAGCTTTCTTT. It translates to CASRSGDWNTEAFF. The chain uses TRBV5-1 and TRBJ1-1, with D possibly TRBD1 on 5 matching bases. Germline V CDR1 and CDR2: SGHRS, YFSETQ. The CDR3 is made up of 14 amino acids. Trimming removed 5 bases from V and 1 base from J, with 12 bases in between. Complete variable domain (other parts from reference TRBV5-1 and TRBJ1-1): KAGVTQTPRYLIKTRGQQVTLSCSPISGHRSVSWYQQTPGQGLQFLFEYFSETQRNKGNFPGRFSGRQFSNSRSEMNVSTLELGDSALYLCASRSGDWNTEAFFGQGTRLTVV.

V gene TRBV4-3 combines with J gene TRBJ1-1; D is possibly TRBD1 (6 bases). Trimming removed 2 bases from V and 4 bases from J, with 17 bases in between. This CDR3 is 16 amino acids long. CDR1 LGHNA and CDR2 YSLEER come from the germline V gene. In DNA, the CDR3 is TGCGCCAGCAGCCAAACCGTTGAACAGGGTGGCACTGAAGCTTTCTTT. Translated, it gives CASSQTVEQGGTEAFF.

DNA for the CDR3: TGTGCCAGCAGCTATCTGGCTCAAGCGGACAGTTCCACGGCTTTCTTT. Translated, it gives CASSYLAQADSSTAFF. The rearrangement uses TRBV13 and TRBJ1-1, with D tentatively TRBD1 (6 bases). This CDR3 region has 16 residues. Germline V gene sequence: CDR1 PRHDT, CDR2 FYEKMQ (reference sequence). V lost 4 bases to trimming and J lost 11 bases, with 26 bases between them.

The CDR3 reads CASSSGQGPPNEQFF. The CDR3 DNA sequence: TGTGCCAGCAGCTCGGGACAGGGGCCGCCCAATGAGCAGTTCTTC. The chain recombines TRBV11-2 with TRBJ2-1; 10 bases are a match to TRBD1. The CDR3 runs 15 residues. V was clipped by 4 bases and J by 6 bases; unmatched bases: 6. The germline V gene has CDR1 SGHAT and CDR2 FQNNGV.

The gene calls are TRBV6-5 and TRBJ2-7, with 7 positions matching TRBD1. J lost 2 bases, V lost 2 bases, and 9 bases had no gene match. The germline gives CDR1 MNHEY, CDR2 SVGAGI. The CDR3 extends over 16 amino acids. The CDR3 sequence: CASSYVVGTVTYEQYF. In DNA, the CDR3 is TGTGCCAGCAGTTACGTGGTTGGGACAGTGACCTACGAGCAGTACTTC.

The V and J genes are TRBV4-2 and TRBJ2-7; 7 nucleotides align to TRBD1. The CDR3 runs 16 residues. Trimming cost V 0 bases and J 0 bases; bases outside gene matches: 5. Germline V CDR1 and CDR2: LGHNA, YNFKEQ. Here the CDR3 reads CASSQEGAGGSYEQYF. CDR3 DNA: TGTGCCAGCAGCCAAGAAGGAGCAGGGGGCTCCTACGAGCAGTACTTC.

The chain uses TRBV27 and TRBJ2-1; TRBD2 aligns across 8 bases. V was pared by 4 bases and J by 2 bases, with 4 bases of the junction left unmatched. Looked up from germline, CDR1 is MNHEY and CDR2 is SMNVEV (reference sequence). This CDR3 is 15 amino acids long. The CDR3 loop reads CASSSGGGPYNEQFF. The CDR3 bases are TGTGCCAGCAGTTCTGGCGGGGGGCCCTACAATGAGCAGTTCTTC.

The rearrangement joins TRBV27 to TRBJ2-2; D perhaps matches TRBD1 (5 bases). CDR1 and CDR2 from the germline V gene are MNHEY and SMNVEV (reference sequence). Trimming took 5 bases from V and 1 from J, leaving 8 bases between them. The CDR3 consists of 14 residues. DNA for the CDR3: TGTGCCAGCAGTCCAGGACAGAACACCGGGGAGCTGTTTTTT. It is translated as CASSPGQNTGELFF.

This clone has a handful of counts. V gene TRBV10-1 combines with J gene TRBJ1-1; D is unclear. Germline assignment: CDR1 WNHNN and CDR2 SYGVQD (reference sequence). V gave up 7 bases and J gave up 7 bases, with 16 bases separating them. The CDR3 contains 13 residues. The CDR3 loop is CASTGLRDLEAFF. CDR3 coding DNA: TGCGCCAGCACCGGACTACGAGACCTTGAAGCTTTCTTT.